One sample yielded the 3 T cell receptor beta chains listed below, sequenced in a study of blood T cell repertoires in COVID-19. Here immunoSEQ multiplex PCR was the method, and the copy in TCRdb shows in-frame clones only, minus some. Among under 200,000 clones listed, more than 65% were seen once. The material sequenced was peripheral blood. The receptors were gathered from a man in his 70s with active or convalescent COVID-19.

The CDR3 here is CASSESLAGVLDEQFF. The CDR3 DNA reads as TGCGCCAGCAGTGAGTCCCTAGCGGGGGTTCTTGATGAGCAGTTCTTC. This rearrangement joins TRBV10-2 to TRBJ2-1; 10 nucleotides match TRBD2. V lost 0 bases, J lost 8 bases, and 7 bases stayed unmatched. This CDR3 comprises 16 residues. Germline CDR1 reads WSHSY; CDR2 reads SAAADI.

This clone occurred a few times. Written as DNA, the CDR3 is TGCGCCAGCAGCGCGAGGGAGGCTGGGGCCAACGTCCTGACTTTC. Its translation: CASSAREAGANVLTF. The V gene is TRBV5-1, the J gene TRBJ2-6; TRBD2 is a possible D gene (6 bases). Trimming took 4 bases from V and 2 from J, leaving 10 bases between them. Germline V gene lookup returns CDR1 SGHRS and CDR2 YFSETQ. CDR3 size: 15 residues.

The V and J genes are TRBV7-2 and TRBJ1-5; D uncertain. This CDR3 has 15 amino acids. Germline V gene data show CDR1 as SGHTA and CDR2 as FQGNSA. The V gene lost 1 base and the J gene lost 3 bases, with 10 bases spanning the gap. The CDR3 nucleotides are TGTGCCAGCAGCTTAGGAGGTCTATCCAATCAGCCCCAGCATTTT. It is translated as CASSLGGLSNQPQHF.